A selection of T cell receptor beta chains follows, all from one sample in a study of CD8+CD57+ T cells in acquired aplastic anemia. TCRdb analysed the reads with MiXCR anew, one entry per CDR3 protein. The table has about 180,000 distinct CDR3 sequences, about three fifths seen once; the top ten hold about 42%. Sequencing input: sorted CD4+, CD8+, or CD8+CD57+ T cells (not recorded which) from PBMCs. Source of these receptors: a human donor with aplastic anemia. CDR3s leave out the opening cysteine and the closing phenylalanine or tryptophan.

>TRBV20-1|TRBJ2-7
SARIGTGGSYEQY
>TRBV7-9|TRBJ1-1
ASTDLGFTEAF
>TRBV15|TRBJ2-3
ATSRLPRTGVDTQY
>TRBV2|TRBJ1-5
ASSGTGDQPQH
>TRBV7-3|TRBJ1-4
ASSSRQGDEKLF
>TRBV12-3/TRBV12-4|TRBJ2-2
ASRDEFWDRGDTGELF
>TRBV20-1|TRBJ2-5
SARGTSAFVETQY
>TRBV19|TRBJ2-7
ASSSGHVAGIAYEQY
>TRBV7-2|TRBJ2-7
ASSLRGGLTSYEQY
>TRBV7-2|TRBJ1-4
ASSRRLQVDEKLF
>TRBV20-1|TRBJ1-1
SARDLVTYQAF
>TRBV6-5|TRBJ1-1
ASSPRDILRSAF
>TRBV20-1|TRBJ1-2
SARDRDREIYGYT
>TRBV7-9|TRBJ2-1
ASSLSRPIYNEQF
>TRBV9|TRBJ2-7
ASSSRDLPYEQY
>TRBV7-8|TRBJ2-5
ASSMGLSNTAETQY
>TRBV5-1|TRBJ2-1
ASSLGIAGGRSSYNEQF
>TRBV4-2|TRBJ1-2
ASSLGGSNYGYT
>TRBV7-9|TRBJ2-1
ASKEGVYNEQF
>TRBV2|TRBJ1-6
ASSEPGGRGGSPLH
>TRBV24-1|TRBJ2-1
ATDSGGLYNEQF
>TRBV25-1|TRBJ1-1
ASSESGEAF
>TRBV7-9|TRBJ1-1
ASSLQTGHGTEAF
>TRBV2|TRBJ2-3
ASSEATTTLFTDTQY
>TRBV12-3/TRBV12-4|TRBJ2-1
ASKTGTVYNEQF
>TRBV20-1|TRBJ2-5
SARDSQGQETQY
>TRBV4-1|TRBJ2-7
ASSPPPGLAGEKQY
>TRBV12-3/TRBV12-4|TRBJ2-2
ASSLEALGGLYTGELF
>TRBV5-8|TRBJ2-7
ASSFDRAGYEQY
>TRBV7-2|TRBJ2-3
ASSPWTGTLTDTQY
>TRBV7-9|TRBJ2-3
ASSAGSTDTQY
>TRBV7-9|TRBJ2-7
ASSLGGGAYEQY
>TRBV15|TRBJ1-2
ATSRSGLGRYGYT
>TRBV20-1|TRBJ2-3
SAPSGTGSTDTQY
>TRBV15|TRBJ2-7
ATSRNWGTDGPYEQY
>TRBV7-9|TRBJ2-5
ASSYLQGAEETQY
>TRBV11-2|TRBJ2-7
ASSLENPVEQY
>TRBV19|TRBJ1-3
ASKPGQVDTIY
>TRBV29-1|TRBJ2-2
SVIGRDTGELF
>TRBV12-3/TRBV12-4|TRBJ1-5
ASSAGGNQPQH
>TRBV7-7|TRBJ2-7
ASSPVSGSYEQY